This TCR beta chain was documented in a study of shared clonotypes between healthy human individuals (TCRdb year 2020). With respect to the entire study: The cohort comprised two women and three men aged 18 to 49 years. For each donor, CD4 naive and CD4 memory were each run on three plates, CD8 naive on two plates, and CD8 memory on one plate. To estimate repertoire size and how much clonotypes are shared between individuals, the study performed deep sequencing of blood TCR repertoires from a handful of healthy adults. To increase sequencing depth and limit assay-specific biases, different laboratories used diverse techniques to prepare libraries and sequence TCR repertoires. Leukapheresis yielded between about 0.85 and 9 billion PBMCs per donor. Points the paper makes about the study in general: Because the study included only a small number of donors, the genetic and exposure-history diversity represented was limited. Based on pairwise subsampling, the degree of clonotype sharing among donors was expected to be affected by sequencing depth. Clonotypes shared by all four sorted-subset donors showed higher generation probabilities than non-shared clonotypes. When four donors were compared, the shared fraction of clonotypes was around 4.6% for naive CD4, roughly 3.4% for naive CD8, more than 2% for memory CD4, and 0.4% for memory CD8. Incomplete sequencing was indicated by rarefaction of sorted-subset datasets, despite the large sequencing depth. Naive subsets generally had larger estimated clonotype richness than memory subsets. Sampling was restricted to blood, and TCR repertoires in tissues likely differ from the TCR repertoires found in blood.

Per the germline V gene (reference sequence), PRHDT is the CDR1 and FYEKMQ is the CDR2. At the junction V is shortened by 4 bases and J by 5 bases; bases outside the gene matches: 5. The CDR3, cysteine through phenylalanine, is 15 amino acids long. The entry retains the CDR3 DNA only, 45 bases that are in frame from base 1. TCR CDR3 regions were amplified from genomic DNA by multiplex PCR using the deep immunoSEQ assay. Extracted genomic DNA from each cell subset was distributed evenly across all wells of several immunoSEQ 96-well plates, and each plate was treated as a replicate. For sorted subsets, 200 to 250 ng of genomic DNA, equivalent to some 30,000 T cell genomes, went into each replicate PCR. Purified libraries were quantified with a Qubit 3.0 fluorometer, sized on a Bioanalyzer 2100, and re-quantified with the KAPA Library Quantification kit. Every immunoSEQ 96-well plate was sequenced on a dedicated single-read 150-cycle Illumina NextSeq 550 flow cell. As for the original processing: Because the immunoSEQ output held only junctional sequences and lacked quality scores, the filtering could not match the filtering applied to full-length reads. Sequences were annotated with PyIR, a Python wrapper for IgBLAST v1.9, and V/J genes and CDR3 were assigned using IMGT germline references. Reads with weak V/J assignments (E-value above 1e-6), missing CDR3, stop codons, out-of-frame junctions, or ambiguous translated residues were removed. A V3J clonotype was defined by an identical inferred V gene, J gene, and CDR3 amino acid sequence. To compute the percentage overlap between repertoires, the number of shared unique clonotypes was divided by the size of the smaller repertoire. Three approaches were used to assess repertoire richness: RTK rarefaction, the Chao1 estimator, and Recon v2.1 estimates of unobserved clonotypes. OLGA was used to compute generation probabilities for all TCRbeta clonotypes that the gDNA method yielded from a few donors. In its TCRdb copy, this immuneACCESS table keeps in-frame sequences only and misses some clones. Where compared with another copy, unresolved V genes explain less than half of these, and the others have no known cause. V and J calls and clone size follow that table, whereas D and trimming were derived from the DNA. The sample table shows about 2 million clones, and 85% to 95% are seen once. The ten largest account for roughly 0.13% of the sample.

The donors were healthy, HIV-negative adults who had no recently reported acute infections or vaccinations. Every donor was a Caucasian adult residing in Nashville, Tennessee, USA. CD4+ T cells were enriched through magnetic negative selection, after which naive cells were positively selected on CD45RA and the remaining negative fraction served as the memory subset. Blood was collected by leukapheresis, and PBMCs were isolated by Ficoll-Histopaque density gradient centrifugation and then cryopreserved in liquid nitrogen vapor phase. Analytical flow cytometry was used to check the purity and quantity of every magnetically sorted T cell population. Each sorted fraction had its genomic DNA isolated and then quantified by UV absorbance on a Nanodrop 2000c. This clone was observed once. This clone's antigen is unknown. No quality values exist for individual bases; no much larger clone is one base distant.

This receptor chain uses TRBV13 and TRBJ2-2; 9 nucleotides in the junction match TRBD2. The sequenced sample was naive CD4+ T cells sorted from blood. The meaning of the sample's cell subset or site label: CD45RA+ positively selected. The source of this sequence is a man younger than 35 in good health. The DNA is TGTGCCAGCAGCTGGATAGCGGGGGCTACCGGGGAGCTGTTTTTT. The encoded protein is CASSWIAGATGELFF.